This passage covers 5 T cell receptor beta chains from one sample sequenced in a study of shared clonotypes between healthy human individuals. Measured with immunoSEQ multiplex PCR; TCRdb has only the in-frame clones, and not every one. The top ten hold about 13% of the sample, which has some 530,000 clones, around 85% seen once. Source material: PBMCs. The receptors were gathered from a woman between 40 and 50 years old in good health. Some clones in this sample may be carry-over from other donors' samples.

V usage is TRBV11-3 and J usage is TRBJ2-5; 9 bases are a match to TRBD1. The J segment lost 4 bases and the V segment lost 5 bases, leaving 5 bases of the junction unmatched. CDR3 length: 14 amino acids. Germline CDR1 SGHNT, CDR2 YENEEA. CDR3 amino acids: CASSPGTGIETQYF. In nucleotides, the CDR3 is TGTGCCAGCAGCCCGGGGACAGGGATAGAGACCCAGTACTTC.

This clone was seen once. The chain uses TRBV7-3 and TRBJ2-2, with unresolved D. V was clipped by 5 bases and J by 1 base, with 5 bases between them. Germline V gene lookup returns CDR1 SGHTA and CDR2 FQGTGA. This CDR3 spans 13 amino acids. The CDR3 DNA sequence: TGTGCCAGCAGCCCCGGGAACACCGGGGAGCTGTTTTTT. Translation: CASSPGNTGELFF.

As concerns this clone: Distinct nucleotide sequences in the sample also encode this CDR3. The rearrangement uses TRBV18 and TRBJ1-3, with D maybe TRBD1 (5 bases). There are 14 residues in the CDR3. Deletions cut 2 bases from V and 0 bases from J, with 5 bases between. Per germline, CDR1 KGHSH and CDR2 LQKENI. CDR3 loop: CASSPGGSGNTIYF. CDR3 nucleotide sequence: TGTGCCAGCTCACCAGGGGGCTCTGGAAACACCATATATTTT.

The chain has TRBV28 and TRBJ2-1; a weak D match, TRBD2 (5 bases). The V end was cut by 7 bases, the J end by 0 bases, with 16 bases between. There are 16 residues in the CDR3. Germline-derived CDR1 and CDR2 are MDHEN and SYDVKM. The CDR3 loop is CASTYPTRGSYNEQFF. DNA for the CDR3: TGTGCCAGCACCTACCCTACCCGGGGCTCCTACAATGAGCAGTTCTTC.

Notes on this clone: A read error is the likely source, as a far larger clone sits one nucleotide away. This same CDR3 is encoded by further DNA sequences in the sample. The CDR3 spells CASSFGGIQPQHF. CDR3 nucleotide sequence: TGCGCCAGCAGTTTCGGGGGGATTCAGCCCCAGCATTTT. This chain uses TRBV28 with TRBJ1-5, with D possibly TRBD1 on 5 matching bases. This CDR3 spans 13 amino acids. The germline V gene has CDR1 MDHEN and CDR2 SYDVKM.